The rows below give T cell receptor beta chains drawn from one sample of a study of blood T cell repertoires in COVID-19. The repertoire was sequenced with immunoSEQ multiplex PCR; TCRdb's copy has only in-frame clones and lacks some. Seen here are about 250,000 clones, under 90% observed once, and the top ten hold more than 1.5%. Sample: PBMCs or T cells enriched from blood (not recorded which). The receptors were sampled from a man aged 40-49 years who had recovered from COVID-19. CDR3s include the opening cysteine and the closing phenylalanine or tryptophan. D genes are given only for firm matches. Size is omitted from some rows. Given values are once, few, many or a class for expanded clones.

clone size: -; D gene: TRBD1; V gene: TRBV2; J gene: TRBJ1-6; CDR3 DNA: TGTGCCAGCAGAGTTGACAGGGGGATTGATTCACCCCTCCACTTT; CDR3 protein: CASRVDRGIDSPLHF
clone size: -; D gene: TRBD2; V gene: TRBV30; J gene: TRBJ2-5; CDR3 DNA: TGTGCCTGGGGGGGACTAGTGGTGGGGACCCAGTACTTC; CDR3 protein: CAWGGLVVGTQYF
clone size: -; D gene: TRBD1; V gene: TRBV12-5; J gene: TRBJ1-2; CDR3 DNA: TGTGCTAGTGGTCGGGACAGGGGGAACTATGGCTACACCTTC; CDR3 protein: CASGRDRGNYGYTF
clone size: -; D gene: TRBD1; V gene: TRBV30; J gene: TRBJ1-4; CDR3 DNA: TGTGCCTGGAGTGTTGGACAGGGGAACGAAAAACTGTTTTTT; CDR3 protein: CAWSVGQGNEKLFF
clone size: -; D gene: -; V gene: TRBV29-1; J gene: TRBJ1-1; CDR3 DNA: TGCAGCGTCCTAGGAGGGCGACGGAACACTGAAGCTTTCTTT; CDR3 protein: CSVLGGRRNTEAFF
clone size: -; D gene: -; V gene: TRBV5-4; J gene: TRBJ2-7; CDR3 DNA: TGTGCCAGCAGTATTAGTATCTCCTACGAGCAGTACTTC; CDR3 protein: CASSISISYEQYF
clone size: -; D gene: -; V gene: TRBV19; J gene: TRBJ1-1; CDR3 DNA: TGTGCCAGTATCCCCGGTCCGGCAGGCACTGAAGCTTTCTTT; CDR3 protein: CASIPGPAGTEAFF
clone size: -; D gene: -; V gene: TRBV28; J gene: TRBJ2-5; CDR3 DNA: TGTGCCAGCAGTTTAAGGGGGGAGACCCAGTACTTC; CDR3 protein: CASSLRGETQYF
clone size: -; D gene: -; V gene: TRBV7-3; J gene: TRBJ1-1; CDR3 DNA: TGTGCCAGCAGCTTAATCGCTGCAAAATCGGGTGAAGCTTTCTTT; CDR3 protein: CASSLIAAKSGEAFF
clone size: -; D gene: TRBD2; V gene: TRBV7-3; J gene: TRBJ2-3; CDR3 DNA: TGTGCCAGCAGCCCAGCGGGGGTGACAGATACGCAGTATTTT; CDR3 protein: CASSPAGVTDTQYF
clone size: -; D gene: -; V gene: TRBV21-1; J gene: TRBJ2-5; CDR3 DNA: TGTGCCAGCAGCAACGGTCCGCGTAAGGTGAGCGGGAGGGCCGGTGAGACCCAGTACTTC; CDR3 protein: CASSNGPRKVSGRAGETQYF
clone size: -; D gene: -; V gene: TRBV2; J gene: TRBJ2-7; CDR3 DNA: TGTGCCAGCAGTGAAACGACAAGTTCCTACGAGCAGTACTTC; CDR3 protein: CASSETTSSYEQYF
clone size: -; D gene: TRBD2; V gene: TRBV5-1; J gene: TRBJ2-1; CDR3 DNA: TGCGCCAGCAGCTTGGCCCCGGGACTAGCGGCGTCCTACAATGAGCAGTTCTTC; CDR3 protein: CASSLAPGLAASYNEQFF
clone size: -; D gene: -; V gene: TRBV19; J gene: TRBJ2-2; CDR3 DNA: TGTGCCAGTAGTATAGATGCTAGCCCTTTCACCGGGGAGCTGTTTTTT; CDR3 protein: CASSIDASPFTGELFF
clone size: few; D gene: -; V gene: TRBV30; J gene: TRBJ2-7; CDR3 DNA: TGTGCCTCTGAGGGACACAGAAGGGGTTACGAGCAGTACTTC; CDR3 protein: CASEGHRRGYEQYF
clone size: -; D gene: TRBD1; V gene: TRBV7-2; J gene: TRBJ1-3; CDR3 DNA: TGTGCCAGCAGCTCGGGGACAGGGGATGGAAACACCATATATTTT; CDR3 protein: CASSSGTGDGNTIYF
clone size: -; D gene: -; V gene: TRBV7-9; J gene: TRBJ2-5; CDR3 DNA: TGTGCCAGCAGCTCGCTGGGTGGGAGAGTCAAAGAGACCCAGTACTTC; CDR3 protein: CASSSLGGRVKETQYF
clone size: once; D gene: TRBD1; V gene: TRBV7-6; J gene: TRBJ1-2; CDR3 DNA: TGTGCCAGCAGCCCCCGGACAGGGGGCGACTATGGCTACACCTTC; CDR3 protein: CASSPRTGGDYGYTF
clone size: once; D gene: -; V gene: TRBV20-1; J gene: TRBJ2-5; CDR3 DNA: TGCAGTGCTAGTTTAGTTGAGACCCAGTACTTC; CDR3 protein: CSASLVETQYF
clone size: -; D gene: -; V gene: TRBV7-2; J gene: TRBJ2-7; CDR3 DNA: TGTGCCAGCAGCTTTCGGGGGTCCTACGAGCAGTACTTC; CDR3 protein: CASSFRGSYEQYF
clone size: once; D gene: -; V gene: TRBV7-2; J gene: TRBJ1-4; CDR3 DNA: TGTGCCAGCAGCTCGATATTCGGGGGGGAGAATGAAAAACTGTTTTTT; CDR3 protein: CASSSIFGGENEKLFF
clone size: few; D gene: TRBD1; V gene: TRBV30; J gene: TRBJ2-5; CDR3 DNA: TGTGCCTGGAGTGTACGGACAGGGCTCATTGAGACCCAGTACTTC; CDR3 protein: CAWSVRTGLIETQYF
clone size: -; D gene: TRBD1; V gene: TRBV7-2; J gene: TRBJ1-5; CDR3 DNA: TGTGCCAGCAGCTTAGGGGACAGGGACGGGCAGCCCCAGCATTTT; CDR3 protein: CASSLGDRDGQPQHF
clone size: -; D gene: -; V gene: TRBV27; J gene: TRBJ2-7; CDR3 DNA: TGTGCCAGCAGTTCGAACAGGGTCCACGAGCAGTACTTC; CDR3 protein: CASSSNRVHEQYF
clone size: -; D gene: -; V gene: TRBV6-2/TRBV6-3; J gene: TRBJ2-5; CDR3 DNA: TGTGCCAGCAGTTACCGCCGCCGGTCTGCCCAAGAGACCCAGTACTTC; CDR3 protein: CASSYRRRSAQETQYF
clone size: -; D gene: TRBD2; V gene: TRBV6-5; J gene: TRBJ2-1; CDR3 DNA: TGTGCCAGCAGTTTGACTAGCGGGGGTGACAATGAGCAGTTCTTC; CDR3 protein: CASSLTSGGDNEQFF
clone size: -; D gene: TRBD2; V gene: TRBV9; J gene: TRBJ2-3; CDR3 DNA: TGTGCCAGCAGCGTTTTGGGACTAGGGGCTGATACGCAGTATTTT; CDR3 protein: CASSVLGLGADTQYF
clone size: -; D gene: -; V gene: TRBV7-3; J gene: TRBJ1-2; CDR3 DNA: TGTGCCAGCAGCTTAATCAGAGGCGATGGCTACACCTTC; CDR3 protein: CASSLIRGDGYTF
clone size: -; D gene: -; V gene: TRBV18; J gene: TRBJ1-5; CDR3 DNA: TGTGCCAGCTCACCACGCCCGGGGTCCTATAGCAATCAGCCCCAGCATTTT; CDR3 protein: CASSPRPGSYSNQPQHF
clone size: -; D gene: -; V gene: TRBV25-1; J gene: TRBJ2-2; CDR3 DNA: TGTGCCAGCAGTGGAGTCCCGAACACCGGGGAGCTGTTTTTT; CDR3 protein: CASSGVPNTGELFF
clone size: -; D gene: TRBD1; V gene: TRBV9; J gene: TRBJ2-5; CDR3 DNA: TGTGCCAGCAGCACGAACAGGGGTAGGGAGACCCAGTACTTC; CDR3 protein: CASSTNRGRETQYF
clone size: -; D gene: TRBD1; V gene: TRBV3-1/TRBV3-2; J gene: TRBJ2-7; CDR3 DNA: TGTGCCAGCAGCCCCCGGACAGGGCTCTCCTACGAGCAGTACTTC; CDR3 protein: CASSPRTGLSYEQYF
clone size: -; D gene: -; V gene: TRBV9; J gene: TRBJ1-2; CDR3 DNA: TGTGCCAGCAGCGCAGACAGTACTTATGGCTACACCTTC; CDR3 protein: CASSADSTYGYTF
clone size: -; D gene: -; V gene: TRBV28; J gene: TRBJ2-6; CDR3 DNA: TGTGCCAGCAGCCCTTACAGCCGGCCGTTCTCTGGGGCCAACGTCCTGACTTTC; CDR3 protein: CASSPYSRPFSGANVLTF
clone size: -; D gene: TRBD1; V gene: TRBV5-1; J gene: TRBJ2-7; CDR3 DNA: TGCGCCAGCCTCGGGACAGGATCCTACGAGCAGTACTTC; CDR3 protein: CASLGTGSYEQYF
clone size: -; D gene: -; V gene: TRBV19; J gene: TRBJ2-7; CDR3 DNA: TGTGCCAGTAGTCCCCCGGACAGCATGCCGCTGGAGCAGTACTTC; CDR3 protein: CASSPPDSMPLEQYF
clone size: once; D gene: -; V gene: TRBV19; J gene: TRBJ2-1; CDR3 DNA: TGTGCCAGTCACCGAGGGAGCGATAGGGGGGAGCAGTTCTTC; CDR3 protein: CASHRGSDRGEQFF
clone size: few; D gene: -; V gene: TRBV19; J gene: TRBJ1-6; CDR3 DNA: TGTGCCAGTAGTGGATACAGGGAATCCTATAATTCACCCCTCCACTTT; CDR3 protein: CASSGYRESYNSPLHF
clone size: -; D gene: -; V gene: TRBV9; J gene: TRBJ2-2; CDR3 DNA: TGTGCCAGCAGCGTGCTAGGGGGTCTCAACACCGGGGAGCTGTTTTTT; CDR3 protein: CASSVLGGLNTGELFF
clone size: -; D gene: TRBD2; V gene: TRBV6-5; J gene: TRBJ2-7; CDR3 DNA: TGTGCCAGCAGTTGGTCTAGCGGGAGGGCTGACGAGCAGTACTTC; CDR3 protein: CASSWSSGRADEQYF
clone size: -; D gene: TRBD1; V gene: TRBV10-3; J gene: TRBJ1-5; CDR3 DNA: TGTGCCATCAGTTCGGGACAGGGGGTAGGCAGCAATCAGCCCCAGCATTTT; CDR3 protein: CAISSGQGVGSNQPQHF
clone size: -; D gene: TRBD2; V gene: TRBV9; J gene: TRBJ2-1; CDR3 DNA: TGTGCCAGCACCCCCCCACGGGGGGATTACAATGAGCAGTTCTTC; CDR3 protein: CASTPPRGDYNEQFF